The 25 T cell receptor beta chains reported below all come from one sample, sequenced in a study of T-cell memory formation after mild COVID-19. TCRdb independently ran MiXCR on the 5' RACE reads; one entry per CDR3 protein. The table has roughly 170,000 distinct CDR3 sequences, about a fifth seen once. Material: PBMCs or a T cell subset sorted from them (not recorded which). The receptors stem from an adult woman who had mild COVID-19 (a few samples of this study predate the infection). Cell type and time point are not known.

This clonotype was detected a few times. CDR3 sequence (DNA): TGTGCCAGCAGCCGACAGGGGTTGAGGACTGAAGCTTTCTTT. This codes for CASSRQGLRTEAFF. This rearrangement joins TRBV6-5 to TRBJ1-1, with 8 bases aligning to TRBD1. The CDR3 length is 14 residues. The germline gives CDR1 MNHEY, CDR2 SVGAGI. Trimming took 6 bases from V and 5 from J; bases not matched to a gene: 8.

This chain connects TRBV20-1 to TRBJ1-4; D call uncertain. CDR3 length: 10 residues. The germline CDR1 and CDR2 sequences are DFQATT and SNEGSKA (reference sequence). V was cut by 4 bases and J by 8 bases, with 5 bases left in between. CDR3 sequence (DNA): TGCAGTGCTATAGGAGAAAAACTGTTTTTT. This gives the protein CSAIGEKLFF.

The rearrangement links TRBV9 to TRBJ2-1; no clear D. The length of the CDR3 is 14 residues. CDR1 SGDLS and CDR2 YYNGEE come from the germline V gene. V was clipped by 0 bases and J by 4 bases, with 8 bases between them. CDR3 in DNA: TGTGCCAGCAGCGTAGTTCACCATTACAATGAGCAGTTCTTC. It codes for CASSVVHHYNEQFF.

The V and J genes are TRBV7-6 and TRBJ2-1; maybe TRBD2 (6 bases). CDR3 size: 12 residues. Germline V gives CDR1 SGHVS, CDR2 FNYEAQ. The V gene lost 5 bases and the J gene lost 16 bases, with 18 bases spanning the gap. This CDR3 is CASSLTGTGYFF. The DNA of the CDR3 is TGTGCCAGCAGCCTAACCGGGACTGGTTATTTCTTC.

Only a few counts were recorded for this clonotype. This chain uses TRBV9 with TRBJ2-7; 7 nucleotides agree with TRBD1. Unmatched junction bases numbered 5, after V lost 3 bases and J lost 2 bases. Germline CDR1 SGDLS, CDR2 YYNGEE. The CDR3 runs to 14 residues. The CDR3 DNA reads as TGTGCCAGCAGCGCTCAGGGGGACCCCTACGAGCAGTACTTC. Its protein is CASSAQGDPYEQYF.

In this sample, this clonotype turned up many times. The chain joins TRBV27 to TRBJ1-5; no reliable D call. Trimming cost V 6 bases and J 3 bases, with 18 bases left between them. Germline-derived CDR1 and CDR2 are MNHEY and SMNVEV (reference sequence). This CDR3 contains 16 residues. The CDR3 here is CASRESGYSNNQPQHF. Written as DNA, the CDR3 is TGTGCCAGCAGGGAGTCGGGTTACTCTAACAATCAGCCCCAGCATTTT.

The chain combines TRBV12-3 or TRBV12-4 with TRBJ2-7, with 9 nucleotides matching TRBD1. The CDR3 covers 14 residues. The junction had 7 bases not matched to a gene; V was cut back by 6 bases and J by 4 bases. The CDR3 sequence: CASRLGQGWYEQYF. In DNA, the CDR3 is TGTGCCAGCAGATTGGGACAGGGATGGTACGAGCAGTACTTC.

This clonotype came up a few times. The chain carries TRBV5-4 and TRBJ2-1; 7 positions agree with TRBD2. The length of the CDR3 is 16 residues. Germline loops: CDR1 SGHNT, CDR2 YYREEE (reference sequence). Losses at the gene ends were 5 bases for V and 0 bases for J; bases not matched to a gene: 8. The CDR3 region has the DNA TGTGCCAGCAGGGAGCCGGGGGGTAGCTCCTACAATGAGCAGTTCTTC. Amino acid sequence: CASREPGGSSYNEQFF.

The V and J genes are TRBV18 and TRBJ1-1; 7 bases match TRBD1. CDR1 and CDR2 (germline): KGHSH, LQKENI. The CDR3 covers 15 residues. Unmatched junction bases numbered 8, after V lost 3 bases and J lost 4 bases. The CDR3 spells CASSPSDRVGTEAFF. The CDR3, as DNA: TGTGCCAGCTCACCGTCTGACAGGGTAGGCACTGAAGCTTTCTTT.

The rearrangement links TRBV24-1 to TRBJ2-7; no clear D gene. V dropped 4 bases and J dropped 1 base, with 10 bases sitting between them. Germline V CDR1 and CDR2: KGHDR, SFDVKD. The CDR3 length is 14 residues. CDR3 DNA sequence: TGTGCCACCAGTGACCAAGGGTCTTCCTACGAGCAGTACTTC. Protein sequence: CATSDQGSSYEQYF.

The chain couples TRBV6-2 or TRBV6-3 to TRBJ2-7, with no clear D. The CDR3 covers 14 residues. CDR1 MNHEY and CDR2 SVGEGT come from the germline V gene. V shed 2 bases and J shed 7 bases, with 15 bases lying between them. The CDR3 nucleotides are TGTGCCAGCAGTTACGGCCAACCCCTGTGGGAGCAGTACTTC. Translation: CASSYGQPLWEQYF.

The rearrangement uses TRBV6-6 and TRBJ2-7, with TRBD2 identical over 11 bases. This CDR3 comprises 16 residues. Per germline, CDR1 MNHNY and CDR2 SVGAGI (reference sequence). Trimming removed 4 bases from V and 3 bases from J; junction bases left unmatched: 8. CDR3 DNA: TGTGCCAGCAGTTGGGGACTAGCGGAGTTTAACTACGAGCAGTACTTC. Residues: CASSWGLAEFNYEQYF.

This clonotype has a handful of counts. This rearrangement joins TRBV4-3 to TRBJ1-1; no firm D call. CDR1 LGHNA and CDR2 YSLEER come from the germline V gene. The CDR3 consists of 14 residues. Trimming shortened V by 0 bases and J by 0 bases, and 5 bases separated the two germline ends. CDR3 protein: CASSQDHVNTEAFF. Written as DNA, the CDR3 is TGCGCCAGCAGCCAAGATCACGTGAACACTGAAGCTTTCTTT.

V is TRBV7-9 and J is TRBJ2-3; D may correspond to TRBD1 or TRBD2 (5 bases each). Germline CDR1 reads SEHNR; CDR2 reads FQNEAQ (reference sequence). CDR3 length equals 15 residues. Trimming stripped 4 bases from V and 4 bases from J, with 15 bases between. The CDR3 nucleotides are TGTGCCAGCAGCTCGCTAGTGGGGGTACCAGATACGCAGTATTTT. Translating gives CASSSLVGVPDTQYF.

This clonotype was seen a few times. V usage is TRBV30 and J usage is TRBJ1-1; D is possibly TRBD1 (5 bases). V lost 2 bases and J lost 5, with 12 bases in between. The length of the CDR3 is 13 residues. CDR1 and CDR2 from the germline V gene are GTSNPN and SVGIG (reference sequence). CDR3 protein: CAWSTGQGTEAFF. DNA for the CDR3: TGTGCCTGGAGTACAGGTCAGGGTACTGAAGCTTTCTTT.

This sequence joins TRBV9 and TRBJ2-1; D is unclear. The V end lost 2 bases, the J end lost 2 bases, and 8 bases lay between the germline ends. This CDR3 is built from 14 residues. The germline gives CDR1 SGDLS, CDR2 YYNGEE. The CDR3 DNA follows: TGTGCCAGCAGCGTGGATACGACCTACAATGAGCAGTTCTTC. Amino acid sequence: CASSVDTTYNEQFF.

This clonotype was counted a few times. The chain joins TRBV7-9 to TRBJ2-7, with TRBD1 matching 9 bases. From germline, CDR1 is SEHNR and CDR2 FQNEAQ (reference sequence). The length of the CDR3 is 15 residues. Trimming cost V 5 bases and J 0 bases; bases outside gene matches: 5. DNA for the CDR3: TGTGCCAGCAGCGCGGGACAGGGATACTCCTACGAGCAGTACTTC. This sequence encodes CASSAGQGYSYEQYF.

This rearrangement joins TRBV5-1 to TRBJ1-1; TRBD1 agrees at 7 bases. The CDR3 runs 13 residues. The J segment lost 5 bases and the V segment lost 8 bases, leaving 9 bases of the junction unmatched. Germline assignment: CDR1 SGHRS and CDR2 YFSETQ. The CDR3 DNA follows: TGCGCCAGTTCCACAGGGGTAAGGACTGAAGCTTTCTTT. It is translated as CASSTGVRTEAFF.

The chain couples TRBV15 to TRBJ1-5, with D maybe TRBD1 (5 bases). The CDR3 is made up of 15 amino acids. In germline, CDR1 is LNHNV, CDR2 YYDKDF (reference sequence). Trimming removed 0 bases at V and 10 bases at J, with 16 bases between. The CDR3 DNA is TGTGCCACCAGCAGAGATGGGGCAGCTGAGTTACCCCAGCATTTT. Residues: CATSRDGAAELPQHF.

The J gene is TRBJ2-2, the V gene TRBV4-2, with 8 nucleotides matching TRBD1. The CDR3 consists of 17 residues. With 1 base clipped from V and 1 base from J, the junction kept 5 bases outside the gene matches. CDR1 and CDR2 (germline): LGHNA, YNFKEQ. For the CDR3, the DNA is TGTGCCAGCAGCCAAGTGGTCGGACAGGGGAACACCGGGGAGCTGTTTTTT. Protein: CASSQVVGQGNTGELFF.

The chain couples TRBV12-3 or TRBV12-4 to TRBJ1-1, with 10 bases that match TRBD1. This CDR3 region has 14 residues. J lost 2 bases, V lost 7 bases, and 4 bases had no gene match. The CDR3 loop is CASTPTGGNTEAFF. The CDR3 DNA reads as TGTGCCAGCACGCCGACAGGGGGCAACACTGAAGCTTTCTTT.

This clonotype was observed a few times. The gene calls are TRBV9 and TRBJ2-7; D remains ambiguous. This CDR3 region has 13 residues. CDR1 is SGDLS, CDR2 YYNGEE, per germline. V was trimmed by 0 bases and J by 1 base, leaving 5 bases between them. In DNA form, the CDR3 reads TGTGCCAGCAGCGTAGACGAGTCCTACGAGCAGTACTTC. Translated: CASSVDESYEQYF.

A few counts support this clonotype. This chain joins TRBV7-9 and TRBJ1-4, with D possibly being TRBD1 (6 bases). The V end lost 1 base, the J end lost 10 bases, and 19 bases lay between the germline ends. The CDR3 is 16 amino acids. Germline CDR1 reads SEHNR; CDR2 reads FQNEAQ (reference sequence). The CDR3 here is CASSLVVGQPWGKLFF. CDR3 sequence (DNA): TGTGCCAGCAGCTTAGTAGTCGGACAGCCCTGGGGAAAACTGTTTTTT.

V is TRBV12-3 or TRBV12-4 and J is TRBJ1-5, with 9 bases aligning to TRBD1. V lost 5 bases and J lost 6; bases outside the gene matches: 8. The CDR3 is made up of 15 amino acids. CDR3 coding DNA: TGTGCCAGCAGTCCACAGGGGGCAGGATTTCAGCCCCAGCATTTT. This gives the protein CASSPQGAGFQPQHF.

V and J are TRBV6-5 and TRBJ1-2; 12 nucleotides line up with TRBD1. The germline V gene has CDR1 MNHEY and CDR2 SVGAGI. The V segment lost 5 bases and the J segment 7 bases; nucleotides outside the gene matches: 8. The CDR3 is 15 amino acids. The CDR3 loop is CASSPGQGARSGYTF. The CDR3 DNA reads TGTGCCAGCAGTCCGGGACAGGGGGCGCGAAGTGGCTACACCTTC.